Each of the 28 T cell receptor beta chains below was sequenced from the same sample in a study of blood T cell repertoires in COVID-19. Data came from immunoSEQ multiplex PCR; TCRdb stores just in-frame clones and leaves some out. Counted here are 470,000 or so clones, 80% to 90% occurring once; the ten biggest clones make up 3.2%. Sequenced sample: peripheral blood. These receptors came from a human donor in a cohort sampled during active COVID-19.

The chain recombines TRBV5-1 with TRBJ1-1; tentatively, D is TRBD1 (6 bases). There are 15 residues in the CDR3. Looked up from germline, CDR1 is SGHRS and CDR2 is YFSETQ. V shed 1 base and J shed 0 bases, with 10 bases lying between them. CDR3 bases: TGCGCCAGCAGCTTGTCTACAGGGCTGAACACTGAAGCTTTCTTT. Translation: CASSLSTGLNTEAFF.

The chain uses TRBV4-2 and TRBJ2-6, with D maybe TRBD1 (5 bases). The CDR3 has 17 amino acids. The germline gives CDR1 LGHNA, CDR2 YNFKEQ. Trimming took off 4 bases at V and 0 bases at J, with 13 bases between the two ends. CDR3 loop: CASSRLLQDSGANVLTF. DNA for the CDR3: TGTGCCAGCAGCCGCCTTCTACAGGACTCTGGGGCCAACGTCCTGACTTTC.

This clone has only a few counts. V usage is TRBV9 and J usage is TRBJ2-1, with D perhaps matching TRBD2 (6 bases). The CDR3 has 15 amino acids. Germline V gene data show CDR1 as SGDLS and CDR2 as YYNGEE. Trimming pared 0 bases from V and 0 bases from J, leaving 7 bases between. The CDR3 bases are TGTGCCAGCAGCGTAGCGACTAGCTCCTACAATGAGCAGTTCTTC. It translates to CASSVATSSYNEQFF.

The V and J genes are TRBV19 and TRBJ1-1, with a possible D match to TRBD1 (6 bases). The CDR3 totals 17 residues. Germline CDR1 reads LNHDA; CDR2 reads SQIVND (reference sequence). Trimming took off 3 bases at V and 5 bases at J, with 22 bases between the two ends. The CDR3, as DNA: TGTGCCAGTAGTATTTTGAGCAGGGGTCGCATCCCTACTGAAGCTTTCTTT. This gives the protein CASSILSRGRIPTEAFF.

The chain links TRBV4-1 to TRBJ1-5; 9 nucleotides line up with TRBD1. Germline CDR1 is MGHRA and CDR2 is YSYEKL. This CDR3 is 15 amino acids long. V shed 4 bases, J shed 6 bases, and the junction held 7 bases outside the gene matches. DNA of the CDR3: TGCGCCAGCAGCCTGGACAGGGGAGGGACTCAGCCCCAGCATTTT. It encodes CASSLDRGGTQPQHF.

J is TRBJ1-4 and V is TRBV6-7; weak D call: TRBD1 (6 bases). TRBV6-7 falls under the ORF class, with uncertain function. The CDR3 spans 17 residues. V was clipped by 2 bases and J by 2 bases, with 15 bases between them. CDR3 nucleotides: TGTGCCAGCAGTTACGAGGGATCAGGGGCTACTAATGAAAAACTGTTTTTT. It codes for CASSYEGSGATNEKLFF.

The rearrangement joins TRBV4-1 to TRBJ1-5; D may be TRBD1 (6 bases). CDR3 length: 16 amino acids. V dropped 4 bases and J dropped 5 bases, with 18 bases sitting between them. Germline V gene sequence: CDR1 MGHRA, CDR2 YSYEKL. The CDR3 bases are TGCGCCAGCAGCCCGGACAGATCCGAGTCGTATCAGCCCCAGCATTTT. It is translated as CASSPDRSESYQPQHF.

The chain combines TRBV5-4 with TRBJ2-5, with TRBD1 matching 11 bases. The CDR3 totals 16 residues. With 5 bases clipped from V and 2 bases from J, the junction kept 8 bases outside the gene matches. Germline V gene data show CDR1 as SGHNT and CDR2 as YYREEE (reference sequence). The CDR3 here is CASSGQGAGGQETQYF. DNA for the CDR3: TGTGCCAGCAGTGGACAGGGGGCTGGGGGTCAAGAGACCCAGTACTTC.

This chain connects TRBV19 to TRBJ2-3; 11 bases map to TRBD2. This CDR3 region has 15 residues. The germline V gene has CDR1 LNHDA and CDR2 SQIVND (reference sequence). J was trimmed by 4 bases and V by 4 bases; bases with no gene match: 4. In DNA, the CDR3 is TGTGCCAGTAGTACCACTAGCGGGAGTGCAGATACGCAGTATTTT. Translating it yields CASSTTSGSADTQYF. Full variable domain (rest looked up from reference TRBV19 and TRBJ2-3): DGGITQSPKYLFRKEGQNVTLSCEQNLNHDAMYWYRQDPGQGLRLIYYSQIVNDFQKGDIAEGYSVSREKKESFPLTVTSAQKNPTAFYLCASSTTSGSADTQYFGPGTRLTVL.

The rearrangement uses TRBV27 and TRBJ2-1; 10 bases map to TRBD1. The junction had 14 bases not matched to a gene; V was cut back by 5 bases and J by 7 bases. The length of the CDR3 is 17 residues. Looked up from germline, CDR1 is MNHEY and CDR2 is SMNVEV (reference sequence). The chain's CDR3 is CASSPQAGTGDWNEQFF. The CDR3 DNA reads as TGTGCCAGCAGTCCCCAGGCCGGGACAGGGGATTGGAATGAGCAGTTCTTC.

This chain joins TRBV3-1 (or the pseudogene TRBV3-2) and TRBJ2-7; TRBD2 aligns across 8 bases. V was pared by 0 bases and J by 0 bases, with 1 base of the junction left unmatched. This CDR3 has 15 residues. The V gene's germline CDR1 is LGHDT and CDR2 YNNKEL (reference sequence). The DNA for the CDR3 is TGTGCCAGCAGCCAAGACCTAGCGGGCTCCTACGAGCAGTACTTC. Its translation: CASSQDLAGSYEQYF.

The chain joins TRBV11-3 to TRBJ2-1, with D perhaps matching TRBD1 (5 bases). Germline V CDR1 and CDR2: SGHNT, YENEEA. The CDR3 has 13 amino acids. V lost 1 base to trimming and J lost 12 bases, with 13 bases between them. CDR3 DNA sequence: TGTGCCAGCAGCTTAGGACTCGGACAACGGCAGTTCTTC. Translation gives CASSLGLGQRQFF. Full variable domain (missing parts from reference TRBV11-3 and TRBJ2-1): EAGVVQSPRYKIIEKKQPVAFWCNPISGHNTLYWYLQNLGQGPELLIRYENEEAVDDSQLPKDRFSAERLKGVDSTLKIQPAELGDSAVYLCASSLGLGQRQFFGPGTRLTVL.

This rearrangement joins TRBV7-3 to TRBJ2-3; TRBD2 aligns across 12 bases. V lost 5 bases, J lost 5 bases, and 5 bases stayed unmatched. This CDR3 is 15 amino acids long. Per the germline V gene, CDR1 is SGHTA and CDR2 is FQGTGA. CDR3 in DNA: TGTGCCAGCAGCGCTAGCGGGAGGGCCGAAGATACGCAGTATTTT. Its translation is CASSASGRAEDTQYF.

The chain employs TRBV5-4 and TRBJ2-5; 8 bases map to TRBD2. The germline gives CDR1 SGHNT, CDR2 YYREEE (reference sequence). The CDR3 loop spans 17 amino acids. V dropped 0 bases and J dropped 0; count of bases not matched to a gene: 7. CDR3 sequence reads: CASSLAASGPYQETQYF. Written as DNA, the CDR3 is TGTGCCAGCAGCTTGGCGGCTAGCGGGCCGTACCAAGAGACCCAGTACTTC.

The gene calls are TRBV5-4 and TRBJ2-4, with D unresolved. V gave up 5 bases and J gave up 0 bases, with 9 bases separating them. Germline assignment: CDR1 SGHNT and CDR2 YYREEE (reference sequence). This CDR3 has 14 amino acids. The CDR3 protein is CASSSYVAKNIQYF. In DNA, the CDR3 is TGTGCCAGCAGTTCCTATGTAGCCAAAAACATTCAGTACTTC.

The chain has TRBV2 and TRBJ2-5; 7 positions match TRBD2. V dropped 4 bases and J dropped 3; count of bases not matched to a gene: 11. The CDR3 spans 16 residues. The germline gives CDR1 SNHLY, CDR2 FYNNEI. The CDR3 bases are TGTGCCAGCAGTGGGGACCGCGGGCTAGCGGAAGAGACCCAGTACTTC. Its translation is CASSGDRGLAEETQYF.

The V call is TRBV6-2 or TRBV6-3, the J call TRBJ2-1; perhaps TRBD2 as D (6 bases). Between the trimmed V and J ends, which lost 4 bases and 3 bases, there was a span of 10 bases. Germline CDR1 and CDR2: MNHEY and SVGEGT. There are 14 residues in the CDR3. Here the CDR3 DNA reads TGTGCCAGCAGTTCCAGGGACTTCTACAATGAGCAGTTCTTC. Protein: CASSSRDFYNEQFF.

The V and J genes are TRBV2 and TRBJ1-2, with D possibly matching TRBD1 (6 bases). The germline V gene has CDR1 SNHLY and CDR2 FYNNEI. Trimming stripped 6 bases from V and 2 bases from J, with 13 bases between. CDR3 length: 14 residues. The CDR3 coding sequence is TGTGCCAGCAGCCGGGACAATCAAAACTATGGCTACACCTTC. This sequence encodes CASSRDNQNYGYTF.

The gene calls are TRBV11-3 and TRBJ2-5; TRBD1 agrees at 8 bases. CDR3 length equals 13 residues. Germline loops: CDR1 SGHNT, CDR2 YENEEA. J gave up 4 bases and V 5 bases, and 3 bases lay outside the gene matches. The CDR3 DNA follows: TGTGCCAGCAGCCACAGGGGGTTAGAGACCCAGTACTTC. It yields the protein CASSHRGLETQYF.

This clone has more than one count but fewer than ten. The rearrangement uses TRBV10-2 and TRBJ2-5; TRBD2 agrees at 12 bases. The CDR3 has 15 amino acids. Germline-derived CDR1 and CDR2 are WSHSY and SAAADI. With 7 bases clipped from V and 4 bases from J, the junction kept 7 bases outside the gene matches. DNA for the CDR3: TGCGCCAGCAACCTTGGACTAGCGGGATTAGAGACCCAGTACTTC. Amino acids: CASNLGLAGLETQYF.

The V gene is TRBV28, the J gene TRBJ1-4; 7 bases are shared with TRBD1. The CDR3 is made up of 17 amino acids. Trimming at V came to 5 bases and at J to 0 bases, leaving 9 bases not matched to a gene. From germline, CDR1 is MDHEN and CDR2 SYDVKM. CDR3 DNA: TGTGCCAGCAGTCCTGGGGACAGTACAGCAACTAATGAAAAACTGTTTTTT. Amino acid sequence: CASSPGDSTATNEKLFF.

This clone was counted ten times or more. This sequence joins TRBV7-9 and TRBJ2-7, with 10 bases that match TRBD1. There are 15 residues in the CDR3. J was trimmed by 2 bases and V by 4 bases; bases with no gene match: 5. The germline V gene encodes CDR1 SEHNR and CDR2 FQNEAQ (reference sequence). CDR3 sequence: CASSSRTGGTYEQYF. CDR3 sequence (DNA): TGTGCCAGCAGCTCCCGGACAGGGGGAACCTACGAGCAGTACTTC.

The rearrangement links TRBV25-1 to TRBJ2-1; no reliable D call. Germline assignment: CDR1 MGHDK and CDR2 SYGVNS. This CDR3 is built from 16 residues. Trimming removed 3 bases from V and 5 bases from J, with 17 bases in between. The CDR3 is CASSDPLAAPHNEQFF. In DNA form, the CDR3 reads TGTGCCAGCAGTGATCCTTTAGCCGCCCCTCACAATGAGCAGTTCTTC.

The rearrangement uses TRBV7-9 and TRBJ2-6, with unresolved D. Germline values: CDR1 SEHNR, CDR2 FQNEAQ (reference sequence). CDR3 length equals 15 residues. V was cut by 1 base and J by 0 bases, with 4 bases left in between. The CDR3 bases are TGTGCCAGCAGCTTAGAGAGCTCTGGGGCCAACGTCCTGACTTTC. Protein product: CASSLESSGANVLTF.

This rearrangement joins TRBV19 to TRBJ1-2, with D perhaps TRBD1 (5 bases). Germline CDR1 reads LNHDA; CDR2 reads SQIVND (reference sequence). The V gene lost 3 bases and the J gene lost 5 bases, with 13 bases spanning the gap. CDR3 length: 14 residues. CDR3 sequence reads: CASSIADRNYGYTF. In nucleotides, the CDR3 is TGTGCCAGTAGTATCGCCGACAGAAATTATGGCTACACCTTC.

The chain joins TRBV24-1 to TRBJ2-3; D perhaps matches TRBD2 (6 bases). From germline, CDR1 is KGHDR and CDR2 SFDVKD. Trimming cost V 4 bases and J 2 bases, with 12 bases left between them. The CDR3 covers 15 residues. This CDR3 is CATSEGGRDTDTQYF. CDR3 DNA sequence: TGTGCCACCAGTGAAGGCGGGCGGGACACAGATACGCAGTATTTT.

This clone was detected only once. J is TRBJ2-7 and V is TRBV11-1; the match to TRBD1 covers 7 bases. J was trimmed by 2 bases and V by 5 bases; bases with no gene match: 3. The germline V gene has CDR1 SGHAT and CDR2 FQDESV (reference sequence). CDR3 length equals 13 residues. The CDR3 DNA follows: TGTGCCAGCAGCCTGGGACAGACCTACGAGCAGTACTTC. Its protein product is CASSLGQTYEQYF.

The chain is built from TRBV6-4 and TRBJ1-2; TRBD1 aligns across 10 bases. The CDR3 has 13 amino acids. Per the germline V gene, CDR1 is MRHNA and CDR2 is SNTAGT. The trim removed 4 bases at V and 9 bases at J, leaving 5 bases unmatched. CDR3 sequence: CASSGDRGDSYTF. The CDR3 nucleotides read TGTGCCAGCAGTGGGGACAGGGGAGATAGCTACACCTTC.